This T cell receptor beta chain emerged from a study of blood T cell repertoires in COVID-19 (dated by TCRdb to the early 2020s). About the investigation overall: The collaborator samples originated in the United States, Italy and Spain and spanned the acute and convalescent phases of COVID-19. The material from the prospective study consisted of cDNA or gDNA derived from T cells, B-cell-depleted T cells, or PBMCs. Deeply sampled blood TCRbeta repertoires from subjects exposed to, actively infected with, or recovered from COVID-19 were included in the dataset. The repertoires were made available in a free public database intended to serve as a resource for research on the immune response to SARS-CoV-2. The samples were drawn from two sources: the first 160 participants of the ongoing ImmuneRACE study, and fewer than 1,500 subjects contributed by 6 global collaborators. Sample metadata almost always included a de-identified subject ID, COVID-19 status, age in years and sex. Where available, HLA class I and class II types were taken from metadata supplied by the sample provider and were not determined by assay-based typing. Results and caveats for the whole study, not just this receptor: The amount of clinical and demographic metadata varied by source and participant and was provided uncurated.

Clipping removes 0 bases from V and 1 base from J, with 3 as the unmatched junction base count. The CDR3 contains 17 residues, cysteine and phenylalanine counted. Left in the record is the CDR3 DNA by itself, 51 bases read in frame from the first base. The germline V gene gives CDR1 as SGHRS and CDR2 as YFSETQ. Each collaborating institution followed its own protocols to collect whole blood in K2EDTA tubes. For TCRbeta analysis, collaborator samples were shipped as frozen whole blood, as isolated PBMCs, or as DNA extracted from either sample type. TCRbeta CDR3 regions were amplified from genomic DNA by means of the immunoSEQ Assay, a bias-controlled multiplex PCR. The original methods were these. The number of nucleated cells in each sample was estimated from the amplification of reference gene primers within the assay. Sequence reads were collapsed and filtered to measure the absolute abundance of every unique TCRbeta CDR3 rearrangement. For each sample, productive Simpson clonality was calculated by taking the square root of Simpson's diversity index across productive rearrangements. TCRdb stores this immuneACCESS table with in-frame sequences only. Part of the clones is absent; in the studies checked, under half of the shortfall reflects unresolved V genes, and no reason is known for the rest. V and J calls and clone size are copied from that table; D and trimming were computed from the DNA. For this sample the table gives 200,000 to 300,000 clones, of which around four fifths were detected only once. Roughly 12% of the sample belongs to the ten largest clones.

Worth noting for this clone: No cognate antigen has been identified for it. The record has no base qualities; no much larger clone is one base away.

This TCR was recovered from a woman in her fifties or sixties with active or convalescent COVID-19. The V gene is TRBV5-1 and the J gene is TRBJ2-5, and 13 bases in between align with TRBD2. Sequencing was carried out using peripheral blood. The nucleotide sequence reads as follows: TGCGCCAGCAGCTTGGGACTAGCGGGGGGCGGCCAAGAGACCCAGTACTTC. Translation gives CASSLGLAGGGQETQYF.